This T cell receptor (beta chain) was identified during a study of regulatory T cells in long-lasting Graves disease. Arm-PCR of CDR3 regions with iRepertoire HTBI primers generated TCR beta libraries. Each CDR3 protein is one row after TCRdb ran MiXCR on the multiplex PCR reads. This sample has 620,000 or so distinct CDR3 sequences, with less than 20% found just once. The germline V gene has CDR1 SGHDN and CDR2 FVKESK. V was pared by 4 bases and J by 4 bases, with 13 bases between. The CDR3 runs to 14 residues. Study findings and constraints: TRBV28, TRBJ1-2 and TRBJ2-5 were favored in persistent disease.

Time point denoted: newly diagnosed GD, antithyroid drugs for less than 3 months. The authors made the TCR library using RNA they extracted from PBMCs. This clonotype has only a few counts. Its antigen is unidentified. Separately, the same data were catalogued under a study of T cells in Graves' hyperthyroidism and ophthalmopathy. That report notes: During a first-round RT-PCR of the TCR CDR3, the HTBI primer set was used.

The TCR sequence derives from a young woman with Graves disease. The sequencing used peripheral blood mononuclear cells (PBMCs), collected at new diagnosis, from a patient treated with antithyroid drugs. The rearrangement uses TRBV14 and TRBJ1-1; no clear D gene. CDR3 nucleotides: TGTGCCAGCAGCCGAAGGACTTATTCCACTGAAGCTTTCTTT. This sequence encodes CASSRRTYSTEAFF. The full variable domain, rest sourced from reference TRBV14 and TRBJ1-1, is EAGVTQFPSHSVIEKGQTVTLRCDPISGHDNLYWYRRVMGKEIKFLLHFVKESKQDESGMPNNRFLAERTGGTYSTLKVQPAELEDSGVYFCASSRRTYSTEAFFGQGTRLTVV.